This TCR beta chain was recovered during a study of cytomegalovirus exposure and HLA in healthy donors. Researchers ran the PCR with 60 Vbeta and 13 Jbeta primers. Only in-frame clones appear in the TCRdb table, and some are missing; sequencing was by immunoSEQ multiplex PCR. The sample consists of fewer than 150,000 clones, 77% of them appearing once. The V and J ends lost 5 bases and 7 bases, in that order; junction bases with no gene match: 10. This CDR3 contains 14 residues. The germline V gene has CDR1 SEHNR and CDR2 FQNEAQ (reference sequence). Sequencing was done on a sample of PBMCs. The receptor was isolated from a human donor in good health. The V call is TRBV7-9, the J call TRBJ2-5; TRBD1 aligns across 7 bases. CDR3 loop: CASSVQGVRGTQYF. CDR3 sequence (DNA): TGTGCCAGCAGCGTTCAGGGGGTCCGGGGGACCCAGTACTTC.